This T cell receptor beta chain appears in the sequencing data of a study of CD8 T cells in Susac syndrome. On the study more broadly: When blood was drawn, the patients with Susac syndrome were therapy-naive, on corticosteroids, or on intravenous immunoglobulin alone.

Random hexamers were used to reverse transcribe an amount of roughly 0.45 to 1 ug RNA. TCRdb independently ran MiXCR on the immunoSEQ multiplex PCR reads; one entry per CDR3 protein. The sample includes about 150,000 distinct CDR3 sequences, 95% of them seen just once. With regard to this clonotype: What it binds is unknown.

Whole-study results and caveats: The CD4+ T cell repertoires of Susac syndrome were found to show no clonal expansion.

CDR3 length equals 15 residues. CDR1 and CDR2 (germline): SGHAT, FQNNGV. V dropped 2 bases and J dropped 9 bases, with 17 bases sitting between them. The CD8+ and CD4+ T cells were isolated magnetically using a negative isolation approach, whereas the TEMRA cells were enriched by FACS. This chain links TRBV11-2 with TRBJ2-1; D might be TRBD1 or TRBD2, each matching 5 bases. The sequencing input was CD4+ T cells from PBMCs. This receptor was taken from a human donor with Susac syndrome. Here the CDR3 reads CASSLPSAGAGEQFF. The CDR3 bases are TGTGCCAGCAGCTTACCGTCCGCCGGGGCCGGTGAGCAGTTCTTC.